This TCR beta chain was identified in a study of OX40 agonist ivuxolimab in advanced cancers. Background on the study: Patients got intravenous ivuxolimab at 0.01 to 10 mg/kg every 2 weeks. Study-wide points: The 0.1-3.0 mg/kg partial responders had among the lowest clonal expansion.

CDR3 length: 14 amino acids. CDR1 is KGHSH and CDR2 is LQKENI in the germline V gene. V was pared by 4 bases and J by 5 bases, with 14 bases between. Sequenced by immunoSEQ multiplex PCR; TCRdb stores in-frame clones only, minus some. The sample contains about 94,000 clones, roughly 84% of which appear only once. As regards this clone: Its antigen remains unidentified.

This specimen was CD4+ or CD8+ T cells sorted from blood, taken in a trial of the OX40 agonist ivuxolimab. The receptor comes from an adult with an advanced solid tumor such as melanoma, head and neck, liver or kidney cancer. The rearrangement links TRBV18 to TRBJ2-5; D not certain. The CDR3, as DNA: TGTGCCAGCTCACGGACGGCAGGTGGGGAGACCCAGTACTTC. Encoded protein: CASSRTAGGETQYF.